This T cell receptor beta chain was found in a study of response to subunit inactivated influenza vaccine. J lost 5 bases, V lost 4 bases, and 11 bases had no gene match. The CDR3 is made up of 16 amino acids. The sample holds a few counts of this clonotype. Its antigen is still unknown. Notes on the study in general: Researchers suggested that each seasonal influenza vaccination recruits few new T cells.

TCRdb analysed the RT-PCR reads with MiXCR anew, one entry per CDR3 protein. Of about 500,000 distinct CDR3 sequences listed, 10% to 15% are singletons. Sequences were derived from PBMCs from blood, sampled more than 35 days after vaccination. The chain carries TRBV12-3 or TRBV12-4 and TRBJ1-2, with 9 bases that match TRBD1. The source is a man aged 50 to 59 who received an inactivated influenza vaccine. Written as DNA, the CDR3 is TGTGCCAGCAGTTCCAACCAACCGGGACAGGGATATGGCTACACCTTC. This translates into CASSSNQPGQGYGYTF.